The following is a T cell receptor beta chain sequence with its context. V shed 1 base and J shed 5 bases, with 9 bases lying between them. The CDR3 loop spans 13 amino acids. Germline CDR1 reads SGDLS; CDR2 reads YYNGEE. This record belongs to a study of blood T cell repertoires in COVID-19. Across the whole study: Samples came from the United States, Italy and Spain, spanning acute and convalescent COVID-19.

Per the authors' pipeline: Reference gene primer amplification in the assay estimated nucleated cell counts. TCRdb keeps only in-frame clones here, not all; method: immunoSEQ multiplex PCR. The V and J calls and clone size come from that table; D and trimming were worked out from the DNA. The sample carries hundreds of thousands of clones, around 86% recorded once. The chain links TRBV9 to TRBJ2-5; the D gene is possibly TRBD2 (6 bases). The TCR comes from a woman in her forties or fifties who had recovered from COVID-19. Sequencing input: PBMCs or T cells enriched from blood (not recorded which). CDR3 sequence reads: CASSVQGLETQYF. The DNA for the CDR3 is TGTGCCAGCAGCGTACAGGGACTTGAGACCCAGTACTTC.